This T cell receptor (beta chain) was sequenced in a study of identical twins. Trimming shortened V by 4 bases and J by 10 bases, and 19 bases separated the two germline ends. The CDR3 is 14 residues long. TCRdb re-analysed the 5' RACE reads in MiXCR, keeping a single row per CDR3 protein. The repertoire consists of roughly 480,000 distinct CDR3 sequences, with approximately 24% occurring once and the leading ten covering around 3%. This clonotype was counted only a few times. These same data were also listed under a study on T cells expressing NK-cell markers.

This chain uses TRBV12-3 or TRBV12-4 with TRBJ1-1, with D possibly matching TRBD1 (5 bases). The source material was CD4+ T cells sorted from blood. This sequence was found in a woman between 18 and 29 years old in good health. The CDR3 is CASSWAASTGRAFF. The CDR3 region has the DNA TGTGCCAGCAGTTGGGCCGCTTCAACGGGGCGAGCTTTCTTT.